This TCR beta chain derives from a study of T cell responses to AZD1222 COVID-19 vaccine. General study points: Clonal diversity was possibly underestimated, and the donors were mostly white British, with more females. Mapped onto spike, vaccine-associated CD4 TCRs spanned it and were dominant at 160-218 and 743-854.

The assay was immunoSEQ multiplex PCR, and TCRdb's table has in-frame clones only and misses some. The table has 120,000 to 150,000 clones, 86% seen once; the top ten hold about 4.9%. About this clone: The target antigen is unknown.

The study pooled second doses at about 4 or about 12 weeks. The germline V gene has CDR1 MNHEY and CDR2 SVGAGI. V lost 2 bases to trimming and J lost 1 base, with 9 bases between them. CDR3 length: 15 residues. V and J are TRBV6-5 and TRBJ1-3; unclear D gene. Sequenced material: peripheral blood, taken 28 days after the second AZD1222 dose. This receptor was taken from an adult who received the AZD1222 COVID-19 vaccine. The CDR3 DNA reads TGTGCCAGCAGTTACGACTTAAATTCTGGAAACACCATATATTTT. This codes for CASSYDLNSGNTIYF.